The sequence of this TCR beta chain was determined in a study of blood T cell repertoires in COVID-19. CDR1 and CDR2 from the germline V gene are LNHDA and SQIVND (reference sequence). The CDR3 is 14 residues long. Deletions cut 10 bases from V and 5 bases from J, with 17 bases between. Produced via immunoSEQ multiplex PCR; TCRdb's table is partial and in-frame only. The sample contains more than 400,000 clones, around 90% of which appear only once. The chain employs TRBV19 and TRBJ2-2, with TRBD2 as a possible D gene (5 bases). The TCR comes from a man aged 18-30 years who had recovered from COVID-19. The sequencing sample was made of PBMCs or T cells enriched from blood (not recorded which). The CDR3: CATTPEVWTGELFF. For the CDR3, the DNA is TGTGCCACCACGCCGGAGGTTTGGACCGGGGAGCTGTTTTTT. Full variable domain (rest looked up from reference TRBV19 and TRBJ2-2): DGGITQSPKYLFRKEGQNVTLSCEQNLNHDAMYWYRQDPGQGLRLIYYSQIVNDFQKGDIAEGYSVSREKKESFPLTVTSAQKNPTAFYLCATTPEVWTGELFFGEGSRLTVL.